These 13 T cell receptor beta chains originate from one sample sequenced in a study of T cell responses to AZD1222 COVID-19 vaccine. TCRdb keeps only in-frame clones here, not all; method: immunoSEQ multiplex PCR. The profile shows around 110,000 clones, about 88% of them singletons. Sequences were derived from peripheral blood, sampled on day 0 of AZD1222 vaccination. Every receptor here comes from an adult in good health.

This chain links TRBV5-1 with TRBJ2-3; 11 bases match TRBD2. Germline CDR1 SGHRS, CDR2 YFSETQ. The CDR3 extends over 14 amino acids. After removal of 9 bases from V and 5 bases from J, the junction contained 8 bases not matched to a gene. The CDR3, as DNA: TGCGCCACCACTAGCGGGAGTGGCGGAGATACGCAGTATTTT. Its translation is CATTSGSGGDTQYF.

This chain uses TRBV28 with TRBJ2-3, with D uncertain. The CDR3 runs 13 residues. The germline V and J ends were trimmed by 4 bases and 6 bases, with 11 bases remaining between them. CDR1 is MDHEN and CDR2 is SYDVKM in the germline V gene. CDR3 loop: CASSCWLGDTQYF. The CDR3 nucleotides read TGTGCCAGCAGTTGCTGGCTCGGCGATACGCAGTATTTT.

The V gene is TRBV30, the J gene TRBJ1-3; D gene uncertain. Per germline, CDR1 GTSNPN and CDR2 SVGIG (reference sequence). The V and J ends lost 3 bases and 1 base respectively, with 13 bases between them. The CDR3 has 15 amino acids. In DNA, the CDR3 is TGTGCCTGGAGCCCCGGTCAAGAATCTGGAAACACCATATATTTT. Residues: CAWSPGQESGNTIYF. The full variable domain, its missing parts supplied by reference TRBV30 and TRBJ1-3, is SQTIHQWPATLVQPVGSPLSLECTVEGTSNPNLYWYRQAAGRGLQLLFYSVGIGQISSEVPQNLSASRPQDRQFILSSKKLLLSDSGFYLCAWSPGQESGNTIYFGEGSWLTVV.

V usage is TRBV29-1 and J usage is TRBJ2-2, with D perhaps matching TRBD1 (7 bases). The CDR3 extends over 15 amino acids. Germline loops: CDR1 SQVTM, CDR2 ANQGSEA. The V and J ends lost 4 bases and 5 bases respectively, with 17 bases between them. The CDR3 spells CSVGRGPMLTGELFF. CDR3 nucleotides: TGCAGCGTTGGGAGGGGGCCGATGCTTACCGGGGAGCTGTTTTTT.

The chain couples TRBV27 to TRBJ1-1; weak D call: TRBD1 (6 bases). The CDR3 extends over 14 amino acids. Germline-derived CDR1 and CDR2 are MNHEY and SMNVEV (reference sequence). V dropped 0 bases and J dropped 6 bases, with 11 bases sitting between them. The CDR3 DNA reads as TGTGCCAGCAGTTTATCCGGGGGCTGGGCTGAAGCTTTCTTT. It codes for CASSLSGGWAEAFF.

This chain uses TRBV10-3 with TRBJ2-7; D is uncertain. The germline V gene has CDR1 ENHRY and CDR2 SYGVKD. There are 13 residues in the CDR3. V lost 5 bases, J lost 3 bases, and 11 bases lay in between. For the CDR3, the DNA is TGTGCCATCAGTCCAGTAGGATACTACGAGCAGTACTTC. Translating it yields CAISPVGYYEQYF.

This chain connects TRBV7-9 to TRBJ1-1, with D uncertain. This CDR3 has 11 residues. Germline V CDR1 and CDR2: SEHNR, FQNEAQ (reference sequence). V dropped 0 bases and J dropped 6 bases, with 2 bases sitting between them. The CDR3: CASSLAPEAFF. The CDR3 bases are TGTGCCAGCAGCTTAGCCCCTGAAGCTTTCTTT.

The chain couples TRBV7-8 to TRBJ1-6; D perhaps matches TRBD1 (5 bases). The CDR3 is made up of 14 amino acids. Trimming removed 4 bases from V and 10 bases from J, with 14 bases in between. Germline values: CDR1 SGHVS, CDR2 FQNEAQ. The CDR3 coding sequence is TGTGCCAGCAGCTCGGGACCGCAAGGGTCACCCCTCCACTTT. Translating gives CASSSGPQGSPLHF.

The chain carries TRBV29-1 and TRBJ1-3; 8 bases line up with TRBD1. This CDR3 spans 13 amino acids. J lost 2 bases, V lost 4 bases, and 1 base had no gene match. Germline V gives CDR1 SQVTM, CDR2 ANQGSEA. The CDR3 DNA is TGCAGCGTTGTGGACAGGGCTGGAAACACCATATATTTT. Amino acids: CSVVDRAGNTIYF.

This rearrangement joins TRBV28 to TRBJ1-5; no clear D gene. V lost 7 bases to trimming and J lost 0 bases, with 10 bases between them. The CDR3 has 14 amino acids. The germline V gene encodes CDR1 MDHEN and CDR2 SYDVKM. CDR3 residues: CASNQPYSNQPQHF. CDR3 nucleotide sequence: TGTGCCAGCAATCAACCTTATAGCAATCAGCCCCAGCATTTT. Full variable domain (missing parts from reference TRBV28 and TRBJ1-5): DVKVTQSSRYLVKRTGEKVFLECVQDMDHENMFWYRQDPGLGLRLIYFSYDVKMKEKGDIPEGYSVSREKKERFSLILESASTNQTSMYLCASNQPYSNQPQHFGDGTRLSIL.

V and J are TRBV5-4 and TRBJ1-2; TRBD1 aligns across 7 bases. Germline lookup yields CDR1 SGHNT and CDR2 YYREEE (reference sequence). CDR3 length: 13 amino acids. The junction had 1 base not matched to a gene; V was cut back by 4 bases and J by 1 base. CDR3 residues: CASSRDSNYGYTF. The DNA of the CDR3 is TGTGCCAGCAGCCGGGACAGTAACTATGGCTACACCTTC.

CDR3 loop: CASSRIEGVKLFF. CDR3 in DNA: TGTGCCAGCAGTAGGATAGAAGGCGTAAAACTGTTTTTT. This chain uses TRBV28 with TRBJ1-4; D gene unclear. This CDR3 has 13 residues. In germline, CDR1 is MDHEN, CDR2 SYDVKM. Trimming shortened V by 5 bases and J by 10 bases, and 14 bases separated the two germline ends. Combining the CDR3 with reference TRBV28 and TRBJ1-4 gives the whole variable domain DVKVTQSSRYLVKRTGEKVFLECVQDMDHENMFWYRQDPGLGLRLIYFSYDVKMKEKGDIPEGYSVSREKKERFSLILESASTNQTSMYLCASSRIEGVKLFFGSGTQLSVL.

The CDR3 spells CSVRAGAGQETQYF. CDR3 DNA: TGCAGCGTTAGAGCGGGAGCAGGACAAGAGACCCAGTACTTC. The chain carries TRBV29-1 and TRBJ2-5; 8 bases are a match to TRBD2. Germline loops: CDR1 SQVTM, CDR2 ANQGSEA. This CDR3 contains 14 residues. Losses at the gene ends were 5 bases for V and 2 bases for J; bases not matched to a gene: 7.